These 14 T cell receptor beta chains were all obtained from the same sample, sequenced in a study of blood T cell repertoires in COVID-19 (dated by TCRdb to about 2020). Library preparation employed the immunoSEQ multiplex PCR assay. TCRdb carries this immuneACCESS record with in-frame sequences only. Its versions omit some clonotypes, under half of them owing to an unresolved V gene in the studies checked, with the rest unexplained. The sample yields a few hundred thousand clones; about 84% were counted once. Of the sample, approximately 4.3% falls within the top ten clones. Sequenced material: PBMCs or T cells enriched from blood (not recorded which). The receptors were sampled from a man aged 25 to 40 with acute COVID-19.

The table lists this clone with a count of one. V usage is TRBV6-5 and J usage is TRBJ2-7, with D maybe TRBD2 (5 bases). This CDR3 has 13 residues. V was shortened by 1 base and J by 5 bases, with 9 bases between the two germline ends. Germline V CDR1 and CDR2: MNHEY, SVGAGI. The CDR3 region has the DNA TGTGCCAGCAGTTACTGGACTGGGAACGAGCAGTACTTC. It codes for CASSYWTGNEQYF.

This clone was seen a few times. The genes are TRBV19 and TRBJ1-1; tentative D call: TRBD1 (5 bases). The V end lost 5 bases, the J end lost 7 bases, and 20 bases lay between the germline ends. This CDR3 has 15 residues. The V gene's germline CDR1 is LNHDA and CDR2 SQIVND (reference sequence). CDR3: CASSPRTPGGLEAFF. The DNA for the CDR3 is TGTGCCAGTAGTCCCCGAACACCCGGGGGTCTTGAAGCTTTCTTT.

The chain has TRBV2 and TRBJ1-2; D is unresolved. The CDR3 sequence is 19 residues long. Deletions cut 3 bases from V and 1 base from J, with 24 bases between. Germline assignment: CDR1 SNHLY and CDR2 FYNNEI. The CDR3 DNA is TGTGCCAGCAGTGAGCTTTGGAGGTGGGGAAGCCAGGATAACTATGGCTACACCTTC. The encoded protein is CASSELWRWGSQDNYGYTF.

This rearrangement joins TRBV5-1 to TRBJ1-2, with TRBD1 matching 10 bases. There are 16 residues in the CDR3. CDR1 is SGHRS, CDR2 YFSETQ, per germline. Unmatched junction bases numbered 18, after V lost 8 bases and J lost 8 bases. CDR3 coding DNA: TGCGCCAGTGATAAAGGACAGGGGGAGAAATGGAGCGGCTACACCTTC. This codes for CASDKGQGEKWSGYTF.

The CDR3 DNA follows: TGTGCCAGCAGCTTCGGCAGGCCCCTCTCTGGGGCCAACGTCCTGACTTTC. It is translated as CASSFGRPLSGANVLTF. The chain has TRBV7-6 and TRBJ2-6; D call uncertain. Trimming shortened V by 3 bases and J by 0 bases, and 12 bases separated the two germline ends. CDR3 length equals 17 residues. In germline, CDR1 is SGHVS, CDR2 FNYEAQ.

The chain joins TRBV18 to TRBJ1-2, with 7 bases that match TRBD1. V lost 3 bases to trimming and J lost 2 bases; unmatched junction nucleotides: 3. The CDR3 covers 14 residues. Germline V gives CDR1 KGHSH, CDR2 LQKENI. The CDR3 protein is CASSPGQLNYGYTF. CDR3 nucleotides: TGTGCCAGCTCACCGGGACAGCTAAACTATGGCTACACCTTC.

The CDR3 protein is CASSFETVSGNTGELFF. The DNA for the CDR3 is TGCGCCAGCAGCTTCGAAACCGTTAGCGGGAACACCGGGGAGCTGTTTTTT. This chain uses TRBV5-1 with TRBJ2-2; maybe TRBD2 (6 bases). Germline values: CDR1 SGHRS, CDR2 YFSETQ. V gave up 2 bases and J gave up 1 base, with 15 bases separating them. The CDR3 is made up of 17 amino acids. Drawing the rest from reference TRBV5-1 and TRBJ2-2, the complete variable domain is KAGVTQTPRYLIKTRGQQVTLSCSPISGHRSVSWYQQTPGQGLQFLFEYFSETQRNKGNFPGRFSGRQFSNSRSEMNVSTLELGDSALYLCASSFETVSGNTGELFFGEGSRLTVL.

Here the CDR3 DNA reads TGTGCCAGCAGCTTAGAGTTTGGTACCTCCCTTCGGGACTATGGCTACACCTTC. It yields the protein CASSLEFGTSLRDYGYTF. This chain joins TRBV13 and TRBJ1-2; D remains ambiguous. Germline-derived CDR1 and CDR2 are PRHDT and FYEKMQ (reference sequence). Trimming removed 1 base at V and 3 bases at J, with 21 bases between. This CDR3 comprises 18 residues.

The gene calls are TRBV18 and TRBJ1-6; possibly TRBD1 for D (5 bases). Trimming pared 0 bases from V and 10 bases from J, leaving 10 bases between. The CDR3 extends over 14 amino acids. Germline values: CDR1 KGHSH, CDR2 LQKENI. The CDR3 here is CASSPPGGISPLHF. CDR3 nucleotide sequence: TGTGCCAGCTCACCACCGGGGGGGATCTCACCCCTCCACTTT.

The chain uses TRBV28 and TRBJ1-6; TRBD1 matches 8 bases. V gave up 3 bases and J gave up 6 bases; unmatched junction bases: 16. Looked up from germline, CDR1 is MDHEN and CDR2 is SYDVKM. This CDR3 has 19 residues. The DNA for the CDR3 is TGTGCCAGCAGTTTGGGAAACCCGAGGACAGGGCGAGTTAATTCACCCCTCCACTTT. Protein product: CASSLGNPRTGRVNSPLHF.

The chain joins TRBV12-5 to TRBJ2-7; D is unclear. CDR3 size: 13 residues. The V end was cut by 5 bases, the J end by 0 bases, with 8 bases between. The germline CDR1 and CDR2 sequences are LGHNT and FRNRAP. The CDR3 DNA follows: TGTGCTAGTGGTGGCGGCAGCTCCTACGAGCAGTACTTC. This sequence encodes CASGGGSSYEQYF.

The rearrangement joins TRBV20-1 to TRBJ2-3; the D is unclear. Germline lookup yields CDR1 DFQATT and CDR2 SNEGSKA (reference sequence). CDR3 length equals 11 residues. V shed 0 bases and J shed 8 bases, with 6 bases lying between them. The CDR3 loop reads CSARDPPTQYF. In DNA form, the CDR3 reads TGCAGTGCTAGAGATCCTCCTACGCAGTATTTT.

The CDR3 nucleotides are TGTGCCTGGACTCGGGGAACTAGTAAGACTCGCACAGATACGCAGTATTTT. This codes for CAWTRGTSKTRTDTQYF. The V call is TRBV30, the J call TRBJ2-3; maybe TRBD2 (5 bases). CDR3 length: 17 amino acids. The V end lost 4 bases, the J end lost 1 base, and 21 bases lay between the germline ends. Germline CDR1 reads GTSNPN; CDR2 reads SVGIG (reference sequence).

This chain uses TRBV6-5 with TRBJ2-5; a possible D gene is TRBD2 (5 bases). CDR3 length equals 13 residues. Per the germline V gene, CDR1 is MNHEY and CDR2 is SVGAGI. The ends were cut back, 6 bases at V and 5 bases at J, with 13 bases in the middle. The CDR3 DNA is TGTGCCAGCAGGAACCTAGCATGGGAGACCCAGTACTTC. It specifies CASRNLAWETQYF.